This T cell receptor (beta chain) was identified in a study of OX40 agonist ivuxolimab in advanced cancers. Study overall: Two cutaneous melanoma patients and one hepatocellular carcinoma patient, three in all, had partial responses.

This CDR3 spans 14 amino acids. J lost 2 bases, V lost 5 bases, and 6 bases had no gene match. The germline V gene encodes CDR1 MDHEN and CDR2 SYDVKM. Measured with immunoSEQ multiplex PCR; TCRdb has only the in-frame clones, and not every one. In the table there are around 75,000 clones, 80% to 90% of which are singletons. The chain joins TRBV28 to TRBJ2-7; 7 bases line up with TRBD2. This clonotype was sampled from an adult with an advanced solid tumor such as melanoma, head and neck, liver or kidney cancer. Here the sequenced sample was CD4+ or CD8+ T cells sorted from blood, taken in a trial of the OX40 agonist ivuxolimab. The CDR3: CASSELSGTYEQYF. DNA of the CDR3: TGTGCCAGCAGTGAACTAAGCGGGACCTACGAGCAGTACTTC.